This TCR beta chain was found in a study of T cell repertoires in cytomegalovirus infection (dated by TCRdb to about 2019). Broadly, across the study: Alongside well-studied HLA-B-restricted epitopes, the peptide stimulations were aimed at recently identified HLA-C-restricted CMV epitopes, whose presentation resists viral immunomodulation. The HLA type of each donor mattered for the analysis, because public TCR beta signatures pointed to carriage of CMV infection along with the matching HLA type. Beyond this particular receptor, the publication reports: In both this cohort and an independent roughly 400-donor cohort, the cumulative frequency of public TCR beta family members distinguished carriers of CMV infection plus the relevant HLA type. In the ex vivo response, HLA-C-restricted CMV-specific TCR beta clonotypes were dominant, and in two of eight donors the single most frequent clonotype came from this HLA-C-restricted group.

A remark on this clonotype: Its cognate antigen has yet to be identified. The sample holds no much larger clone one base away, and base qualities are not on file.

TCRdb shows the sequencer as Illumina HiSeq 1500. The raw public data were reprocessed by TCRdb itself: fastp quality trimming at Q25, MiXCR clonotype calling, in-frame beta chains only. Each entry is one CDR3 protein sequence, shown with its most common DNA and genes. The sample table contains 200,000 or so distinct CDR3 sequences; only one count was recorded for approximately 38% of them. The ten largest clonotypes hold roughly three fifths of the sample. The treatment or condition label corresponds to: in vitro stimulation with specific CMV peptide epitopes to enrich CMV-specific T cells. V was cut back by 4 bases and J by 5 bases, leaving a gap of 15 bases between them. From its cysteine to its phenylalanine, the CDR3 spans 15 amino acids. Left in the record is the CDR3 DNA by itself, 45 bases read in frame from the first base.

Sequenced material: CD8+ T cells from cultured PBMCs, taken from culture after CMV antigen stimulation. Recombination joined TRBV12-3 or TRBV12-4 with TRBJ1-5; there is no confident call for the D gene. This TCR came from a human donor in good health (CMV status not recorded). Some clones in this sample may be carry-over from other donors' samples. The CDR3 protein is CASSCHSLEDQPQHF. The nucleotides read TGTGCCAGCAGTTGCCATTCTCTGGAGGATCAGCCCCAGCATTTT.